The present entry profiles one TCR beta chain with its context. Its matching antigen is unknown. The data derive from a study of cytomegalovirus exposure and HLA in healthy donors. 13 Jbeta primers and 60 Vbeta primers were used for the PCR. Assay used: immunoSEQ multiplex PCR; TCRdb lists only in-frame clones, some missing. The repertoire holds around 100,000 clones, with around 80% as singletons. This CDR3 region has 14 residues. Germline V gene sequence: CDR1 SGHAT, CDR2 FQNNGV. Deletions cut 1 base from V and 7 bases from J, with 10 bases between. Study conclusions and caveats: Prior analysis indicated that the majority of TCR beta V segments exhibited productivity approximately 90% or approximately 30% of the time. Some TCR beta chains (about 170 of them) were listed as cytomegalovirus-associated.

V gene TRBV11-2 combines with J gene TRBJ1-4; D might be TRBD1 (5 bases). This sequence was found in a woman aged 40 to 50 in good health and CMV-seronegative. Sequencing was carried out using PBMCs. The CDR3 sequence is CASSLGRRGEKLFF. CDR3 coding DNA: TGTGCCAGCAGCTTAGGCCGAAGGGGTGAAAAACTGTTTTTT.